The clone carrying this T cell receptor beta chain was picked up a small number of times. Its target is unknown. Between the trimmed V and J ends, which lost 6 bases and 0 bases, there was a span of 9 bases. Germline V CDR1 and CDR2: MNHEY, SVGAGI. The CDR3 loop spans 14 amino acids. These data belong to a study of OX40 agonist ivuxolimab in advanced cancers. As for the study in general: Previous treatment with anti-PD-1, anti-PD-L1 or anti-CTLA-4 therapy was allowed; 40% had received some. General study results and limits: Antigen targets of the expanded peripheral T cells went undetermined.

TCRdb keeps only in-frame clones here, not all; method: immunoSEQ multiplex PCR. The sample shows approximately 28,000 clones, around 87% of them seen only once. The TCR comes from an adult with an advanced solid tumor such as melanoma, head and neck, liver or kidney cancer. The input for sequencing was CD4+ or CD8+ T cells sorted from blood, taken in a trial of the OX40 agonist ivuxolimab. The rearrangement joins TRBV6-5 to TRBJ2-1; D is unresolved. As DNA, the CDR3 is TGTGCCAGCAGACACATTAGCTCCTACAATGAGCAGTTCTTC. Translated, it gives CASRHISSYNEQFF.